This TCR beta chain appears in the sequencing data of a study of OX40 agonist ivuxolimab in advanced cancers. At the level of the study: Patient treatment consisted of intravenous ivuxolimab administration every 2 weeks at 0.01 to 10 mg/kg. Study results and limitations: At 0.1 to 3.0 mg/kg, clonal expansion of CD4+ and CD8+ blood T cells had occurred by week 6. Partly responding patients at 0.1-3.0 mg/kg showed some of the smallest clonal expansion. On average, CD8+ T cells had more expanded clones than CD4+.

V was shortened by 5 bases and J by 4 bases, with 20 bases between the two germline ends. CDR1 is MGHRA, CDR2 YSYEKL, per germline. The CDR3 is 17 residues long. This clone was observed a handful of times. Its specificity is unknown. The protocol was immunoSEQ multiplex PCR, while the TCRdb copy is restricted to in-frame clones and leaves out a portion. Among more than 45,000 clones listed, around 89% were seen once. The gene calls are TRBV4-1 and TRBJ2-2; D might be TRBD2 (6 bases). The source is an adult with an advanced solid tumor such as melanoma, head and neck, liver or kidney cancer. The sample was CD4+ or CD8+ T cells sorted from blood, taken in a trial of the OX40 agonist ivuxolimab. Written as DNA, the CDR3 is TGCGCCAGCAGCGATCGACTAGAGGCGGTGGGCACCGGGGAGCTGTTTTTT. Its translation is CASSDRLEAVGTGELFF.